This T cell receptor beta chain is drawn from a study of vaccination and CD4 T cells after COVID-19. Scientists ran DNA taken from cultured CD4+ T cells through the Oncomine TCR Beta short-read assay for sequencing. TCRdb reprocessed the PCR reads via MiXCR and lists one record per CDR3 protein. The repertoire holds 11,000 to 15,000 distinct CDR3 sequences, under 55% seen once, with around 15% in the top ten. With respect to this clonotype: Its antigen is unknown.

Deletions cut 6 bases from V and 2 bases from J, with 10 bases between. The germline V gene has CDR1 LNHDA and CDR2 SQIVND (reference sequence). CDR3 length equals 13 residues. Sample treatment: roughly 10-day PBMC culture with coronavirus spike peptide pools or control peptides (ViraFEST assay). The sequencing sample was made of CD4+ T cells from blood, cultured in vitro. The chain recombines TRBV19 with TRBJ1-2; no clear D. The TCR comes from a human donor who had recovered from COVID-19. This CDR3 is CASRTGLNYGYTF. CDR3 in DNA: TGTGCCAGTAGGACGGGCCTCAACTATGGCTACACCTTC.